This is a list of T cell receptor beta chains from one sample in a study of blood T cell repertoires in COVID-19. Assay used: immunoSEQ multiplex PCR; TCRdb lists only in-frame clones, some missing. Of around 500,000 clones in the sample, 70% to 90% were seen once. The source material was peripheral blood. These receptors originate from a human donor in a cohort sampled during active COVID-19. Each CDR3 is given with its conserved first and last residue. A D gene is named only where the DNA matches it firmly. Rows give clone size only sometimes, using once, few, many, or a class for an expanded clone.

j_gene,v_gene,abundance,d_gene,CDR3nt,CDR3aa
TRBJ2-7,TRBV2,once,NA,TGTGCCAGCAGTGAAAGTAGGGGCAGCGAAGAGCAGTACTTC,CASSESRGSEEQYF
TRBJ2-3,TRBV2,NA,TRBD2,TGTGCCAGCACAGGGACTAGCGGATTCACAGATACGCAGTATTTT,CASTGTSGFTDTQYF
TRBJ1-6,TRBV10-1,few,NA,TGCGCCAGCAGTGACAGGGATTCACCCCTCCACTTT,CASSDRDSPLHF
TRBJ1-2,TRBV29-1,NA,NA,TGCAGCGTTGTGGAGGGGCGTAACTATGGCTACACCTTC,CSVVEGRNYGYTF
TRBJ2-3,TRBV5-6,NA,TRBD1,TGTGCCAGCAGCTTGAACGGACAGGGGACACAAGATACGCAGTATTTT,CASSLNGQGTQDTQYF
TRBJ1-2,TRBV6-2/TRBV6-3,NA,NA,TGTGCCAGCAGCCGGGAGTCAAATGGCTACACCTTC,CASSRESNGYTF
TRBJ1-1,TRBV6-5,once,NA,TGTGCCAGCCGCGCTGGGGGGGCGGAGTACACTGAAGCTTTCTTT,CASRAGGAEYTEAFF
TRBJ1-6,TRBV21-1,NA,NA,TGTGCCAGCCCATCTGGGGGGGGCCCGCATTCACCCCTCCACTTT,CASPSGGGPHSPLHF
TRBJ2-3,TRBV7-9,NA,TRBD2,TGTGCCAGCAGTTCGGTTGGCGGGAGTTTAGATACGCAGTATTTT,CASSSVGGSLDTQYF
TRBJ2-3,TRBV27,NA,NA,TGTGCCAGCAGCCTCTCGGCGGGAAGCACAGATACGCAGTATTTT,CASSLSAGSTDTQYF
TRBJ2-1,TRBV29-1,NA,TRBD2,TGCAGCGTAGTCCGGCCGGGGGGGACTAGGGCCGACAATGAGCAGTTCTTC,CSVVRPGGTRADNEQFF
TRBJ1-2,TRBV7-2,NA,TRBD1,TGTGCCAGCAGCTTAGCGACAGGGACTTTGGGTGGCTACACCTTC,CASSLATGTLGGYTF
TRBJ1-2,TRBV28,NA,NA,TGTGCCAGCAGTTTATCCGGAGGAGGCTACACCTTC,CASSLSGGGYTF
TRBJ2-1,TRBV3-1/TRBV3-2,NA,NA,TGTGCCAGCAGCCCGGGACATAGCCGGGATGAGCAGTTCTTC,CASSPGHSRDEQFF
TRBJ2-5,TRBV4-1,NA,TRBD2,TGCGCCAGCAGCCGATCTTCTAGCGGGACCCCAGAGACCCAGTACTTC,CASSRSSSGTPETQYF